Reported below is one TCR beta chain. The J segment lost 10 bases and the V segment lost 5 bases, leaving 10 bases of the junction unmatched. This CDR3 has 16 residues. From germline, CDR1 is LNHDA and CDR2 SQIVND (reference sequence). This specimen belongs to a study of blood T cell repertoires in COVID-19. Clones were sequenced by immunoSEQ multiplex PCR, and TCRdb holds only the in-frame ones, with some missing. The sample includes under 300,000 clones, more than 70% of them seen just once. Material for sequencing was PBMCs or T cells enriched from blood (not recorded which). The gene calls are TRBV19 and TRBJ2-1; 14 nucleotides agree with TRBD2. The clonotype originates from an older woman in a cohort exposed to, infected with or recovered from COVID-19 (not recorded which). The CDR3 spells CASSVTSGRARGEQFF. The CDR3, as DNA: TGTGCCAGTAGTGTGACTAGCGGGAGGGCCCGAGGGGAGCAGTTCTTC.